This TCR beta chain was observed in a study of cytomegalovirus exposure and HLA in healthy donors. The PCR used 60 Vbeta and 13 Jbeta primers. The data were produced by immunoSEQ multiplex PCR, yet TCRdb's version contains in-frame clones alone and is incomplete. The table lists 100,000 to 120,000 clones, roughly three quarters of them singletons. Germline V gene sequence: CDR1 LNHDA, CDR2 SQIVND (reference sequence). Trimming removed 9 bases from V and 7 bases from J; junction bases left unmatched: 9. The CDR3 totals 12 residues. The V and J genes are TRBV19 and TRBJ2-7, with TRBD2 identical over 7 bases. This clonotype was obtained from a man aged 25 to 45 in good health and CMV-seropositive. Sequencing was performed on PBMCs. CDR3 region: CASTGGGREQYF. In DNA form, the CDR3 reads TGTGCCAGCACCGGGGGAGGGCGGGAGCAGTACTTC.